The present T cell receptor (beta chain) was sequenced within a study of identical twins. This clonotype came up once. It may be a read error: a sequence one base away is much more abundant. MiXCR, run by TCRdb on the 5' RACE reads, gives a single entry per CDR3 protein. The sample holds 700,000 or so distinct CDR3 sequences, around 21% seen once. Germline CDR1 reads SGHTA; CDR2 reads FQGNSA. This CDR3 has 15 residues. J lost 6 bases, V lost 1 base, and 3 bases had no gene match. The same specimen was also included in a second study, on T cells expressing NK-cell markers. That investigation notes: Seropositivity for HCMV was found in seven of the eight sequenced donors, with one seronegative.

V usage is TRBV7-2 and J usage is TRBJ2-1, with TRBD2 matching 10 bases. The receptor was isolated from a woman aged 18-30 years in good health. Sequencing input: PBMCs. The CDR3 here is CASSLVAGGRNEQFF. The CDR3 DNA follows: TGTGCCAGCAGCTTAGTAGCGGGAGGCCGCAATGAGCAGTTCTTC.